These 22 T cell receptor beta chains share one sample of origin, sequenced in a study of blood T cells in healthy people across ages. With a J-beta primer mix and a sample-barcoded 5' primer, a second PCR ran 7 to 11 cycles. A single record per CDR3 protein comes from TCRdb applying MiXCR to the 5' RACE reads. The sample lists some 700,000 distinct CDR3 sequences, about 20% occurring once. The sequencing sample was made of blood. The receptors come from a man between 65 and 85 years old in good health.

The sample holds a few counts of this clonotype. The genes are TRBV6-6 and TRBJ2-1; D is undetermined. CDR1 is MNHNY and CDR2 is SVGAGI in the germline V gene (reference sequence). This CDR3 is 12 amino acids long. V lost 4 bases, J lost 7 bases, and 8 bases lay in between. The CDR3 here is CASSSVGNEQFF. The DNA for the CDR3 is TGTGCCAGCAGTTCGGTTGGGAATGAGCAGTTCTTC.

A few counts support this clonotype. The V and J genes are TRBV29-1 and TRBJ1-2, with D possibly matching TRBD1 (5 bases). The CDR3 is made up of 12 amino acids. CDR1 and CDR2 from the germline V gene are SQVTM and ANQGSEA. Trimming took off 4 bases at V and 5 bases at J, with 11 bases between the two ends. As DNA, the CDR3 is TGCAGCGTTGGGGAGGGGAAGTATGGCTACACCTTC. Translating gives CSVGEGKYGYTF.

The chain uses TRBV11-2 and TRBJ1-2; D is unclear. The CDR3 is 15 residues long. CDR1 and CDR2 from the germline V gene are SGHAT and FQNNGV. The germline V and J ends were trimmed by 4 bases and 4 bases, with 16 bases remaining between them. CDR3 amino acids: CASSSQSRDGYGYTF. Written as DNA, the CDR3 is TGTGCCAGCAGCTCACAATCAAGGGATGGCTATGGCTACACCTTC. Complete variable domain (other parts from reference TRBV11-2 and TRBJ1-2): EAGVAQSPRYKIIEKRQSVAFWCNPISGHATLYWYQQILGQGPKLLIQFQNNGVVDDSQLPKDRFSAERLKGVDSTLKIQPAKLEDSAVYLCASSSQSRDGYGYTFGSGTRLTVV.

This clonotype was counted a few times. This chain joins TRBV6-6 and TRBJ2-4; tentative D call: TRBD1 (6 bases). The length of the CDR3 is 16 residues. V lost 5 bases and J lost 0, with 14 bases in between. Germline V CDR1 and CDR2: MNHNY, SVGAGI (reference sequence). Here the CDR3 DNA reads TGTGCCAGCAGTCAATACACAGGGATAGCCAAAAACATTCAGTACTTC. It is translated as CASSQYTGIAKNIQYF.

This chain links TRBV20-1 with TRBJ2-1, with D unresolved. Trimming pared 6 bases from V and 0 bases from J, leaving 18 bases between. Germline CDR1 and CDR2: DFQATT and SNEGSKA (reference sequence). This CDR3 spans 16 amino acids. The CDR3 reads CSAHPTQALSYNEQFF. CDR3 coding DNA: TGCAGTGCCCACCCCACGCAGGCCCTCTCCTACAATGAGCAGTTCTTC.

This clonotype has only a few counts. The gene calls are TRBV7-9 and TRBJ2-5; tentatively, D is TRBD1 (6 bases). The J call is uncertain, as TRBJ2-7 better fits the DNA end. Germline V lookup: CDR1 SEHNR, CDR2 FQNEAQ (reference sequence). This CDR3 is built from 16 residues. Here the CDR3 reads CASSSREGTKDYEQYF. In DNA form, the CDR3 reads TGTGCCAGCAGTTCTCGTGAGGGGACAAAAGACTACGAGCAGTACTTC.

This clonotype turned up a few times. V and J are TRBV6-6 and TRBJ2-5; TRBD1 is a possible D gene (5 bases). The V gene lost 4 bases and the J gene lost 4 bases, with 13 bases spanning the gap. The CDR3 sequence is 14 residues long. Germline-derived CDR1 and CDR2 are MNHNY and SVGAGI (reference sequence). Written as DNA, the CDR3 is TGTGCCAGCAGTTCCGGACACCGAGGAGAGACCCAGTACTTC. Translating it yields CASSSGHRGETQYF.

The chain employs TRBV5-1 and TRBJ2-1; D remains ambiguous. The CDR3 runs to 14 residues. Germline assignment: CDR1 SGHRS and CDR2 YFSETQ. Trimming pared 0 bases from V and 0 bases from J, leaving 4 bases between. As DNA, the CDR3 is TGCGCCAGCAGCTTGGACACCTCCTACAATGAGCAGTTCTTC. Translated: CASSLDTSYNEQFF.

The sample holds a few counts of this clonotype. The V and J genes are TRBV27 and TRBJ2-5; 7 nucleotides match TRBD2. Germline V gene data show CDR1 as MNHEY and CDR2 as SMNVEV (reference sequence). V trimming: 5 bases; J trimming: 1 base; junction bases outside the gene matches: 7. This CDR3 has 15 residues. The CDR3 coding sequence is TGTGCCAGCAGTAAATTAGCGGGCCTCCAAGAGACCCAGTACTTC. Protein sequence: CASSKLAGLQETQYF.

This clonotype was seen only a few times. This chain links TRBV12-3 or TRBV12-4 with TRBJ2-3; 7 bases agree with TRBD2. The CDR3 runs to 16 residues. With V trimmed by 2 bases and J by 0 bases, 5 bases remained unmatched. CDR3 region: CASSLRGVTSTDTQYF. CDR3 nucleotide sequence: TGTGCCAGCAGTTTACGGGGGGTTACTAGCACAGATACGCAGTATTTT.

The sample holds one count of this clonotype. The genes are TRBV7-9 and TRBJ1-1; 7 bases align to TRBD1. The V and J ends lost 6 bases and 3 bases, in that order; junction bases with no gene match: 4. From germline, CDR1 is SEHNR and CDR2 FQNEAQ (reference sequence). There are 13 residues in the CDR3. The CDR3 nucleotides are TGTGCCAGCAGGTACAGGGGTGACACTGAAGCTTTCTTT. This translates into CASRYRGDTEAFF.

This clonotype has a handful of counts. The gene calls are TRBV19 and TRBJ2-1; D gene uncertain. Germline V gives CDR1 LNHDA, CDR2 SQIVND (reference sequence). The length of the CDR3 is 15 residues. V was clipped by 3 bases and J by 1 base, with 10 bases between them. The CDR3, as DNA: TGTGCCAGTAGTATGGGGTTTGGGTCCTACAATGAGCAGTTCTTC. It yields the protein CASSMGFGSYNEQFF.

Here the CDR3 DNA reads TGTGCCAGCAGTGAAATGCAGATGGTCGGGGAGCTGTTTTTT. Amino acid sequence: CASSEMQMVGELFF. The chain carries TRBV2 and TRBJ2-2; no reliable D call. V gave up 2 bases and J gave up 7 bases, with 11 bases separating them. This CDR3 region has 14 residues. In germline, CDR1 is SNHLY, CDR2 FYNNEI.

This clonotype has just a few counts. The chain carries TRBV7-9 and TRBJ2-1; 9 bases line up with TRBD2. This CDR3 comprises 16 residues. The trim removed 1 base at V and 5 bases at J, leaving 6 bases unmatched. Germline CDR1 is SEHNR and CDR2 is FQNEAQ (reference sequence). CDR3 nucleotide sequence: TGTGCCAGCAGCTTAGAAGGCGGGGGGGGAAACAATGAGCAGTTCTTC. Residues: CASSLEGGGGNNEQFF. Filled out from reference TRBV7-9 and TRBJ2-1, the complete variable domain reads DTGVSQNPRHKITKRGQNVTFRCDPISEHNRLYWYRQTLGQGPEFLTYFQNEAQLEKSRLLSDRFSAERPKGSFSTLEIQRTEQGDSAMYLCASSLEGGGGNNEQFFGPGTRLTVL.

The CDR3 bases are TGTGCCAGCAGTGAGGGTCGCAATGAGCAGTTCTTC. Protein: CASSEGRNEQFF. This chain connects TRBV25-1 to TRBJ2-1; D unclear. The CDR3 extends over 12 amino acids. Germline V gives CDR1 MGHDK, CDR2 SYGVNS. Trimming shortened V by 3 bases and J by 6 bases, and 6 bases separated the two germline ends.

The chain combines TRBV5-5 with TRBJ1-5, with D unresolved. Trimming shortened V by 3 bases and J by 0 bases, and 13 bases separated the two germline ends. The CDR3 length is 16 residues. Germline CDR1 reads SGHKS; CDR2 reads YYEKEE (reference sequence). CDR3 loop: CASSSGGAHSNQPQHF. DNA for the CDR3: TGTGCCAGCAGCTCCGGTGGAGCTCATAGCAATCAGCCCCAGCATTTT.

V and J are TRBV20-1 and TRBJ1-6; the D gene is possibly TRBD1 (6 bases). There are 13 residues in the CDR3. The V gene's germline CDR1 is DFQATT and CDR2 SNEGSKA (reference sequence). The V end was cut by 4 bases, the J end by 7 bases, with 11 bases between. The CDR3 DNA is TGCAGTGCTAAGTCGGGGGGCAATTCACCCCTCCACTTT. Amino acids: CSAKSGGNSPLHF.

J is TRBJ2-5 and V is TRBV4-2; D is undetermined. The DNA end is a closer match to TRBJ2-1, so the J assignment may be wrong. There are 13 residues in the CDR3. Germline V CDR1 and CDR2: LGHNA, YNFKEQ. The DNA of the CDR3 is TGTGCCAGCAGCCAAGATGGGATCCGAGAGCAGTTCTTC. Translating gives CASSQDGIREQFF.

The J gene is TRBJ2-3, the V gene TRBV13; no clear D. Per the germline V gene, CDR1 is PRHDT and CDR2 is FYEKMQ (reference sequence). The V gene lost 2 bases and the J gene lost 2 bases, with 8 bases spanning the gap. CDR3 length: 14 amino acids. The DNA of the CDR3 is TGTGCCAGCAGCTTAAGTTCTAACACAGATACGCAGTATTTT. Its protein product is CASSLSSNTDTQYF.

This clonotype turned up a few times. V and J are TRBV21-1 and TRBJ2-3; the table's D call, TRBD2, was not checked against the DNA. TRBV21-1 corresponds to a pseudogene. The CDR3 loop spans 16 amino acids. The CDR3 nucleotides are TGTGCCAGTAGTTCCCTGGGACTAGCGGGGACAGATACGCAGTATTTT. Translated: CASSSLGLAGTDTQYF.

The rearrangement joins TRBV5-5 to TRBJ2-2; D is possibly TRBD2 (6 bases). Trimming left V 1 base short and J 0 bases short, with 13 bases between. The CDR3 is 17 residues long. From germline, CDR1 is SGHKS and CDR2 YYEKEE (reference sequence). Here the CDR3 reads CASSLNLAFTNTGELFF. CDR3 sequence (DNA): TGTGCCAGCAGCTTGAACCTAGCGTTTACGAACACCGGGGAGCTGTTTTTT. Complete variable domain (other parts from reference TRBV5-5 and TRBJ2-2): DAGVTQSPTHLIKTRGQQVTLRCSPISGHKSVSWYQQVLGQGPQFIFQYYEKEERGRGNFPDRFSARQFPNYSSELNVNALLLGDSALYLCASSLNLAFTNTGELFFGEGSRLTVL.

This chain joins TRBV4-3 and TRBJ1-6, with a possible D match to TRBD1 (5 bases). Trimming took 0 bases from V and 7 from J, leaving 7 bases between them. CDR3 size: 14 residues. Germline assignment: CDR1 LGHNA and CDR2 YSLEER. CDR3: CASSQEGRNSPLHF. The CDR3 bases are TGCGCCAGCAGCCAAGAGGGGCGAAATTCACCCCTCCACTTT.